Presented here are 3 T cell receptor beta chains from one specimen sequenced in a study of shared clonotypes between healthy human individuals (TCRdb year 2020). The receptor library was made with the immunoSEQ multiplex PCR assay. Held by TCRdb, this immuneACCESS table contains in-frame sequences only and omits some clones. Under half of the omission traces to an unresolved V gene where checked; the cause of the rest is unknown. For this sample the table gives millions of clones, of which 95% were detected only once. 0.13% of the sample belongs to the ten largest clones. Specimen: naive CD4+ T cells sorted from blood. In the paper's terms, the cell subset or site label means: CD45RA+ positively selected. The source is a man aged 18 to 30 in good health.

The sample holds one count of this clone. The gene calls are TRBV6-4 and TRBJ2-2; D is possibly TRBD2 (5 bases). Germline-derived CDR1 and CDR2 are MRHNA and SNTAGT. V was pared by 1 base and J by 7 bases, with 7 bases between. The CDR3 contains 13 residues. CDR3 DNA sequence: TGTGCCAGCAGTGACTGGGGAGACGGGGAGCTGTTTTTT. Protein product: CASSDWGDGELFF.

The CDR3 DNA reads TGTGCCTGGATGACAGGGGGTAGGCCCCTCCACTTT. This sequence encodes CAWMTGGRPLHF. The chain is built from TRBV30 and TRBJ1-6, with TRBD1 identical over 9 bases. The CDR3 contains 12 residues. Germline V gene sequence: CDR1 GTSNPN, CDR2 SVGIG (reference sequence). J was trimmed by 13 bases and V by 4 bases; bases with no gene match: 5.

This chain joins TRBV6-4 and TRBJ2-7; D remains unclear. Trimming removed 9 bases at V and 2 bases at J, with 8 bases between. This CDR3 spans 11 amino acids. Germline values: CDR1 MRHNA, CDR2 SNTAGT. CDR3 sequence: CARTYTYEQYF. CDR3 DNA sequence: TGTGCCAGAACTTATACCTACGAGCAGTACTTC.